This T cell receptor (beta chain) came from a study of T cell repertoires in cytomegalovirus infection. Study-level background: HLA-B-restricted CMV epitopes that are well studied were used alongside recently identified HLA-C-restricted ones. Indicated by public TCR beta signatures were CMV infection and matching HLA type. Study-wide points: Using cumulative public TCR beta family frequency, the authors identified those who carried CMV together with the relevant HLA. CMV-specific HLA-C-restricted TCR beta clonotypes dominated the ex vivo response.

TCRdb reprocessed the reads with MiXCR, giving one entry per CDR3 protein. The data show tens of thousands of distinct CDR3 sequences, around 20% seen once. This clonotype turned up a few times. Its matching antigen is unknown. This sequence was found in a human donor in good health (CMV status not recorded). Some clones in this sample may be carry-over from other donors' samples. The input for sequencing was CD8+ T cells from cultured PBMCs, taken from culture after CMV antigen stimulation.

CDR3 in amino acids: CASSSLTSNQPQHF. The DNA of the CDR3 is TGTGCCAGCAGTTCCCTGACAAGTAATCAGCCCCAGCATTTT. The rearrangement uses TRBV27 and TRBJ1-5; D is unclear. This CDR3 spans 14 amino acids. Trimming took 4 bases from V and 4 from J, leaving 11 bases between them. From germline, CDR1 is MNHEY and CDR2 SMNVEV (reference sequence).